This is a list of T cell receptor beta chains from one sample in a study of blood T cell repertoires in COVID-19. Sequencing was performed with immunoSEQ multiplex PCR; in TCRdb, only in-frame clones are kept and a portion is missing. The table lists about 170,000 clones, more than 70% of them singletons, with 2% to 2.5% in the top ten. Sequencing was done on a sample of peripheral blood. Source of these receptors: a man in his fifties or sixties who had recovered from COVID-19. Both conserved end residues are part of each CDR3. Fields, in order: CDR3 DNA, CDR3 protein, J gene, clone size, V gene, D gene. A D gene is named only where the DNA matches it firmly. Not every row has a clone size; where given, it reads once, few, many or a size class.

TGTGCCAGCAGTAAGGGGGGGGTCCAAAACATTCAGTACTTC CASSKGGVQNIQYF TRBJ2-4 once TRBV6-5 .
TGTGCCAGCAGTTTACAGGGACTAGCGGTCCGCTCCTACAATGAGCAGTTCTTC CASSLQGLAVRSYNEQFF TRBJ2-1 . TRBV28 TRBD2
TGTGCCAGCAGCCTCCAGACAGGGGTTGGGACTGAAGCTTTCTTT CASSLQTGVGTEAFF TRBJ1-1 . TRBV4-2 TRBD1
TGTGCCAGCAGCTCGCGGTCAGGGTATGGAAACACCATATATTTT CASSSRSGYGNTIYF TRBJ1-3 . TRBV11-2 .
TGTGCCAGCAGTTTCGCCAACAGCAGGCAGACCCAGTACTTC CASSFANSRQTQYF TRBJ2-5 . TRBV28 .
TGTGCCAGCAACATACAGGGGGCGGGATGGAATGAGCAGTTCTTC CASNIQGAGWNEQFF TRBJ2-1 . TRBV2 TRBD1
TGTGCCACCACTTCGATGGTACGGCAGCCCCAGCATTTT CATTSMVRQPQHF TRBJ1-5 . TRBV6-6 .
TGTGCCATCAGTGAATCCGGGGCCTACGAGCAGTACTTC CAISESGAYEQYF TRBJ2-7 . TRBV10-3 .
TGTGCCAGTAGTATAGAACAGGTGATGAACACTGAAGCTTTCTTT CASSIEQVMNTEAFF TRBJ1-1 . TRBV19 .
TGTGCCACCAGTGATTCACACCCCAGACTAGCGGGAGAAGGAGAGACCCAGTACTTC CATSDSHPRLAGEGETQYF TRBJ2-5 . TRBV24-1 TRBD2
TGTGCCAGCAGCTCATGGGGACAGGGGAACACCGGGGAGCTGTTTTTT CASSSWGQGNTGELFF TRBJ2-2 . TRBV13 TRBD1
TGTGCCAGCAGCTACTATAGCGGTCGGGGTAATGAGCAGTTCTTC CASSYYSGRGNEQFF TRBJ2-1 . TRBV7-2 .
TGTGCCAGCAGTGACGGGGGGCTGAACACTGAAGCTTTCTTT CASSDGGLNTEAFF TRBJ1-1 . TRBV2 .
TGTGCCAGCAGACCAAGGGGCTCGGATGGCTACACCTTC CASRPRGSDGYTF TRBJ1-2 once TRBV12-3/TRBV12-4 .
TGTGCCAGCAGCCCGGGACTAGCGCGACACAATGAGCAGTTCTTC CASSPGLARHNEQFF TRBJ2-1 . TRBV14 TRBD2
TGTGCCAGCAGTCCTTCAGGGGGCGGGAATCAGCCCCAGCATTTT CASSPSGGGNQPQHF TRBJ1-5 . TRBV27 TRBD1
TGTGCCAGCAGCCAAGCGGCGGATACCTACGAGCAGTACTTC CASSQAADTYEQYF TRBJ2-7 . TRBV3-1/TRBV3-2 .
TGTGCCATCAGTGAGGTTTGGGACAGGACCTACGAGCAGTACTTC CAISEVWDRTYEQYF TRBJ2-7 . TRBV10-3 TRBD1
TGCGCCAGCAGCTTAGGGGATTCCTACAATGAGCAGTTCTTC CASSLGDSYNEQFF TRBJ2-1 . TRBV5-1 .
TGTGCCAGCAGCCATGGGAGGGTTGACGGCACTGAAGCTTTCTTT CASSHGRVDGTEAFF TRBJ1-1 . TRBV3-1/TRBV3-2 .
TGTGCCACCAGCAGCAACAGGGGGCGCGATGGCTACACCTTC CATSSNRGRDGYTF TRBJ1-2 . TRBV15 TRBD1
TGTGCCAGCAGTTCACGGACTAGGGGCTGGCACGAGCAGTACTTC CASSSRTRGWHEQYF TRBJ2-7 . TRBV28 TRBD2
TGCGCCAGCAGCTCGCCAACCGGGACACCGAACACTGAAGCTTTCTTT CASSSPTGTPNTEAFF TRBJ1-1 . TRBV5-1 .
TGTGCCAGCAGCCCCCCGGGACAGGCAAATTCACCCCTCCACTTT CASSPPGQANSPLHF TRBJ1-6 . TRBV28 TRBD1
TGTGCCAGCAGCTCCCCGGGACAAGGGCCTGGCTACACCTTC CASSSPGQGPGYTF TRBJ1-2 once TRBV7-3 .
TGTGCCAGCAGCCCGGGACAGGCGATGGGCTATGGCTACACCTTC CASSPGQAMGYGYTF TRBJ1-2 few TRBV5-4 TRBD1
TGTGCCAGCAGCCAAATGGAGGGGCCTAATGAAAAACTGTTTTTT CASSQMEGPNEKLFF TRBJ1-4 . TRBV3-1/TRBV3-2 .
TGTGCCAGCTCAGCACAGGGGCCCGCGGCCCGAAACTATGGCTACACCTTC CASSAQGPAARNYGYTF TRBJ1-2 . TRBV18 TRBD1
TGCGCCAGCAGCCTTCAGGGGGATAGTCGTTCACCCCTCCACTTT CASSLQGDSRSPLHF TRBJ1-6 . TRBV5-1 TRBD1
TGTGCCAGTATTGACAGGGGACGGACCGGGGAGCTGTTTTTT CASIDRGRTGELFF TRBJ2-2 . TRBV19 TRBD1
TGTGCCAGCAGCCCCGACAGGGACTCGGATACGCAGTATTTT CASSPDRDSDTQYF TRBJ2-3 . TRBV7-3 .
TGTGCCAGCAGCTTAGCCCCCTCAGGGGCAGCCCAGCATTTT CASSLAPSGAAQHF TRBJ1-5 . TRBV7-9 .
TGTGCCAGCCATTCGACAGGGCCTAACTATGGCTACACCTTC CASHSTGPNYGYTF TRBJ1-2 . TRBV6-5 TRBD1
TGTGCCAGCAGTGAGCCCAACAGGGGCCCAGATACGCAGTATTTT CASSEPNRGPDTQYF TRBJ2-3 . TRBV25-1 TRBD1
TGCAGCGAAATTGGACAGCCCGTCAAGCAGTACTTC CSEIGQPVKQYF TRBJ2-7 . TRBV29-1 .